Presented here are 27 T cell receptor beta chains from one specimen sequenced in a study of vaccination and CD4 T cells after COVID-19. With the Oncomine TCR Beta short-read assay, DNA from cultured CD4+ T cells was sequenced. Genomic DNA from cultured CD4+ T cells was extracted. Via MiXCR, TCRdb re-called the PCR reads, giving one row per CDR3 protein. Of approximately 9,000 distinct CDR3 sequences in the sample, over 35% were seen once. These TCRs are of unknown antigen specificity. Treatment meaning: roughly ten-day PBMC culture with coronavirus spike peptide pools or control peptides (ViraFEST assay). Before the COVID-19 pandemic (2011-2018), CD4+ T cells were obtained from the unexposed donor. Sequenced sample: CD4+ T cells from blood, cultured in vitro. The receptor source for this set is a human donor in good health.

The table lists this clonotype with a count of one. The chain employs TRBV6-1 and TRBJ2-3, with 7 bases aligning to TRBD1. Trimming cost V 3 bases and J 0 bases; bases outside gene matches: 3. The CDR3 runs to 15 residues. CDR1 MNHNS and CDR2 SASEGT come from the germline V gene. CDR3 coding DNA: TGTGCCAGCAGTGATGAGGGGGCTAGCACAGATACGCAGTATTTT. Translation: CASSDEGASTDTQYF.

The CDR3, as DNA: TGTGCCAGCAGCCAGGGACACGGGAACACTGAAGCTTTCTTT. Its translation is CASSQGHGNTEAFF. The V call is TRBV11-2, the J call TRBJ1-1; D is perhaps TRBD1 (6 bases). Trimming cost V 5 bases and J 1 base, with 11 bases left between them. Germline V gene sequence: CDR1 SGHAT, CDR2 FQNNGV. This CDR3 contains 14 residues.

The chain carries TRBV5-4 and TRBJ2-1, with 7 bases fitting TRBD2. The CDR3 is made up of 13 amino acids. The germline CDR1 and CDR2 sequences are SGHNT and YYREEE (reference sequence). With V trimmed by 7 bases and J by 8 bases, 9 bases remained unmatched. Here the CDR3 reads CASPGRGFDEQFF. The CDR3 DNA follows: TGTGCCAGCCCGGGGCGGGGGTTCGATGAGCAGTTCTTC.

A note on this clonotype: Its ends do not fully match the called genes, so a read error is possible. V gene TRBV28 combines with J gene TRBJ1-1, with D maybe TRBD1 (5 bases). The CDR3 length is 12 residues. Looked up from germline, CDR1 is MDHEN and CDR2 is SYDVKM. CDR3 region: CASSFEGRPVVF. The DNA of the CDR3 is TGTGCCAGCAGTTTTGAGGGGCGCCCAGTTGTCTTT.

This clonotype turned up a few times. The chain links TRBV7-2 to TRBJ1-4, with a possible D match to TRBD1 (6 bases). This CDR3 region has 15 residues. Germline V gene sequence: CDR1 SGHTA, CDR2 FQGNSA. The V gene lost 6 bases and the J gene lost 8 bases, with 19 bases spanning the gap. Written as DNA, the CDR3 is TGTGCCAGCAGGCAGTCCCAGGGGTACTCGGAAAAACTGTTTTTT. Translated, it gives CASRQSQGYSEKLFF.

The genes are TRBV6-1 and TRBJ2-6, with a possible D match to TRBD2 (6 bases). The CDR3 totals 17 residues. Germline V gene sequence: CDR1 MNHNS, CDR2 SASEGT. Trimming pared 9 bases from V and 0 bases from J, leaving 18 bases between. The CDR3 sequence is CASVATGLNSGANVLTF. CDR3 DNA sequence: TGTGCCAGTGTGGCAACGGGACTCAACTCTGGGGCCAACGTCCTGACTTTC.

The V call is TRBV6-1, the J call TRBJ2-5, with 9 bases fitting TRBD1. V lost 4 bases to trimming and J lost 8 bases; unmatched junction nucleotides: 5. The CDR3 runs to 13 residues. Germline V CDR1 and CDR2: MNHNS, SASEGT. CDR3 sequence reads: CASSVDRGDTQYF. The CDR3 DNA reads TGTGCCAGCAGTGTCGACAGGGGGGATACCCAGTACTTC.

The CDR3 DNA reads TGTGCCAGCAGTGAAGGCTCCTCTGGGGCCAACGTCCTGACTTTC. Translation: CASSEGSSGANVLTF. The V call is TRBV6-1, the J call TRBJ2-6; D gene ambiguous. Looked up from germline, CDR1 is MNHNS and CDR2 is SASEGT. The germline V and J ends were trimmed by 1 base and 0 bases, with 4 bases remaining between them. CDR3 size: 15 residues.

The V call is TRBV6-5, the J call TRBJ1-5, with D tentatively TRBD1 (6 bases). CDR1 is MNHEY, CDR2 SVGAGI, per germline. V was trimmed by 4 bases and J by 3 bases, leaving 10 bases between them. This CDR3 is built from 14 residues. CDR3 nucleotides: TGTGCCAGCAGTTTCAGGGGCCCCAATCAGCCCCAGCATTTT. Residues: CASSFRGPNQPQHF.

V is TRBV28 and J is TRBJ2-5; no clear D gene. Trimming left V 10 bases short and J 5 bases short, with 17 bases between. CDR3 length: 13 residues. From germline, CDR1 is MDHEN and CDR2 SYDVKM. CDR3 sequence (DNA): TGTGCCACAGTGCTGGTCGTCGGGGAGACCCAGTACTTC. Amino acids: CATVLVVGETQYF.

The chain combines TRBV15 with TRBJ1-1; 7 bases agree with TRBD1. CDR1 and CDR2 from the germline V gene are LNHNV and YYDKDF (reference sequence). Trimming took 6 bases from V and 4 from J; bases not matched to a gene: 5. The CDR3 has 13 residues. Written as DNA, the CDR3 is TGTGCCACCAGTCCCGACAGGGCCACTGAAGCTTTCTTT. Its translation: CATSPDRATEAFF.

The chain has TRBV11-1 and TRBJ2-1, with 14 positions matching TRBD2. Trimming cost V 5 bases and J 7 bases; bases outside gene matches: 4. CDR1 and CDR2 from the germline V gene are SGHAT and FQDESV (reference sequence). CDR3 size: 15 residues. CDR3 sequence (DNA): TGTGCCAGCAGCCGAAGACTAGCGGGAGGGAATGAGCAGTTCTTC. Protein product: CASSRRLAGGNEQFF.

The chain combines TRBV6-2 or TRBV6-3 with TRBJ2-7; 7 bases line up with TRBD2. Germline V CDR1 and CDR2: MNHEY, SVGEGT. V gave up 0 bases and J gave up 6 bases; unmatched junction bases: 5. The length of the CDR3 is 14 residues. The CDR3 sequence is CASSYSRLAFEQYF. CDR3 sequence (DNA): TGTGCCAGCAGTTACTCGAGACTAGCATTCGAGCAGTACTTC.

The V gene is TRBV11-3, the J gene TRBJ2-7; TRBD1 matches at 8 bases. The CDR3 runs to 13 residues. Germline trimming cut 3 bases from V and 6 bases from J; bases unmatched to any gene: 4. Germline lookup yields CDR1 SGHNT and CDR2 YENEEA. This CDR3 is CASSLGRGLEQYF. The CDR3 DNA reads TGTGCCAGCAGCTTGGGCAGGGGGCTCGAGCAGTACTTC.

This clonotype was counted only a few times. This chain joins TRBV20-1 and TRBJ2-2; D unresolved. Per the germline V gene, CDR1 is DFQATT and CDR2 is SNEGSKA (reference sequence). The CDR3 has 13 amino acids. Deletions cut 2 bases from V and 6 bases from J, with 10 bases between. CDR3 protein: CSARKHGPGELFF. DNA of the CDR3: TGCAGTGCTAGAAAGCACGGGCCCGGGGAGCTGTTTTTT.

The chain recombines TRBV20-1 with TRBJ2-7, with D perhaps TRBD1 or TRBD2 (5 bases each). Germline CDR1 and CDR2: DFQATT and SNEGSKA (reference sequence). V was clipped by 3 bases and J by 2 bases, with 11 bases between them. The CDR3 totals 13 residues. As DNA, the CDR3 is TGCAGTGCTAGTCGAGGGGCCCCCTACGAGCAGTACTTC. This sequence encodes CSASRGAPYEQYF.

The chain joins TRBV7-9 to TRBJ2-2, with 12 bases fitting TRBD2. Germline CDR1 is SEHNR and CDR2 is FQNEAQ (reference sequence). There are 17 residues in the CDR3. V lost 5 bases and J lost 3; bases outside the gene matches: 7. The chain's CDR3 is CASSPETSGSYTGELFF. The CDR3 coding sequence is TGTGCCAGCAGCCCCGAGACTAGCGGGAGCTACACCGGGGAGCTGTTTTTT.

This clonotype was recorded a few times. The J gene is TRBJ2-5, the V gene TRBV19; D unclear. Trimming left V 6 bases short and J 4 bases short, with 9 bases between. CDR3 length equals 12 residues. Germline-derived CDR1 and CDR2 are LNHDA and SQIVND (reference sequence). The CDR3 here is CASRQSGETQYF. The CDR3 coding sequence is TGTGCCAGTAGACAGTCGGGAGAGACCCAGTACTTC.

This clonotype was observed a handful of times. The chain links TRBV7-8 to TRBJ2-1; 15 bases map to TRBD2. The CDR3 is made up of 19 amino acids. Trimming removed 1 base from V and 4 bases from J; junction bases left unmatched: 8. The germline gives CDR1 SGHVS, CDR2 FQNEAQ. Here the CDR3 reads CASSLDAGLAGGEYNEQFF. DNA for the CDR3: TGTGCCAGCAGCTTAGATGCGGGACTAGCGGGAGGCGAATACAATGAGCAGTTCTTC.

This clonotype is deemed medium-sized (0.01 to 0.1%). The rearrangement uses TRBV7-2 and TRBJ1-2; maybe TRBD1 (5 bases). This CDR3 comprises 12 residues. Germline CDR1 is SGHTA and CDR2 is FQGNSA. The V end was cut by 5 bases, the J end by 6 bases, with 10 bases between. The CDR3 is CASSPDRHGYTF. CDR3 nucleotides: TGTGCCAGCAGCCCCGACAGACATGGCTACACCTTC.

The V gene is TRBV7-9, the J gene TRBJ2-3; TRBD2 matches at 8 bases. Germline CDR1 SEHNR, CDR2 FQNEAQ (reference sequence). The V gene end was trimmed by 5 bases and the J gene end by 0 bases; junction bases not matched to a gene: 4. The CDR3 length is 15 residues. CDR3 loop: CASSNSGTSTDTQYF. The DNA of the CDR3 is TGTGCCAGCAGCAATAGCGGGACTAGCACAGATACGCAGTATTTT.

This clonotype was observed a few times. The gene calls are TRBV28 and TRBJ1-1; no clear D. Germline V lookup: CDR1 MDHEN, CDR2 SYDVKM. This CDR3 has 16 residues. V was clipped by 5 bases and J by 0 bases, with 16 bases between them. CDR3 in amino acids: CASSARRALMNTEAFF. As DNA, the CDR3 is TGTGCCAGCAGTGCCAGAAGGGCCCTCATGAACACTGAAGCTTTCTTT.

V usage is TRBV20-1 and J usage is TRBJ2-2; a weak D match, TRBD2 (7 bases). CDR3 length: 16 residues. V lost 7 bases and J lost 2, with 20 bases in between. CDR1 and CDR2 from the germline V gene are DFQATT and SNEGSKA (reference sequence). This chain's CDR3 is CSGGPRLAANTGELFF. The CDR3, as DNA: TGCAGTGGGGGGCCTAGACTAGCCGCCAACACCGGGGAGCTGTTTTTT.

A few counts support this clonotype. The J gene is TRBJ2-1, the V gene TRBV11-2; possible D gene TRBD2, 8 bases. Germline assignment: CDR1 SGHAT and CDR2 FQNNGV. This CDR3 has 16 amino acids. V lost 0 bases, J lost 7 bases, and 16 bases lay in between. CDR3 amino acids: CASSLEDGRGQNEQFF. The CDR3 bases are TGTGCCAGCAGCTTAGAAGACGGGAGGGGGCAAAATGAGCAGTTCTTC. Full variable domain (missing parts from reference TRBV11-2 and TRBJ2-1): EAGVAQSPRYKIIEKRQSVAFWCNPISGHATLYWYQQILGQGPKLLIQFQNNGVVDDSQLPKDRFSAERLKGVDSTLKIQPAKLEDSAVYLCASSLEDGRGQNEQFFGPGTRLTVL.

This CDR3 is CASSPSGELFF. The CDR3 DNA sequence: TGTGCCAGCAGCCCGAGCGGGGAGCTGTTTTTT. V is TRBV28 and J is TRBJ2-2, with D unresolved. V was cut by 6 bases and J by 7 bases, with 6 bases left in between. Germline V gene data show CDR1 as MDHEN and CDR2 as SYDVKM. CDR3 length equals 11 residues. Full variable domain (rest looked up from reference TRBV28 and TRBJ2-2): DVKVTQSSRYLVKRTGEKVFLECVQDMDHENMFWYRQDPGLGLRLIYFSYDVKMKEKGDIPEGYSVSREKKERFSLILESASTNQTSMYLCASSPSGELFFGEGSRLTVL.

The chain carries TRBV27 and TRBJ2-6; a possible D gene is TRBD1 (6 bases). Germline loops: CDR1 MNHEY, CDR2 SMNVEV (reference sequence). V shed 6 bases and J shed 0 bases, with 15 bases lying between them. CDR3 length: 17 residues. The CDR3 DNA is TGTGCCAGCAGCCCTGGGGGCCCAATCTCTGGGGCCAACGTCCTGACTTTC. Encoded protein: CASSPGGPISGANVLTF.

This clonotype was observed a few times. The gene calls are TRBV20-1 and TRBJ2-6; D not certain. Germline CDR1 and CDR2: DFQATT and SNEGSKA (reference sequence). This CDR3 spans 16 amino acids. Trimming cost V 2 bases and J 1 base, with 12 bases left between them. CDR3 region: CSARSDGLSGANVLTF. The DNA of the CDR3 is TGCAGTGCTAGATCGGACGGGCTTTCTGGGGCCAACGTCCTGACTTTC.